This T cell receptor beta chain was sequenced in a study of cytomegalovirus exposure and HLA in healthy donors. Notes on this clone: Antigen unknown.

The CDR3 is made up of 16 amino acids. The germline V gene has CDR1 SGHRS and CDR2 YFSETQ. The ends lost 0 bases at V and 1 base at J; junction bases unmatched: 4. Study-wide points: An analysis that was carried out later associated approximately 15,000 TCR beta sequences with HLA alleles at 0.05 false discovery rate.

The PCR contained 60 Vbeta and 13 Jbeta primers. Sequencing was performed with immunoSEQ multiplex PCR; in TCRdb, only in-frame clones are kept and a portion is missing. Here the sample spans more than 150,000 clones, around 80% being singletons. Sequencing was done on a sample of PBMCs. This chain uses TRBV5-1 with TRBJ2-1, with 7 bases that match TRBD2. The TCR sequence derives from a woman aged 45 to 65 in good health and CMV-seropositive. The CDR3 here is CASSLGGDYSYNEQFF. The DNA of the CDR3 is TGCGCCAGCAGCTTGGGCGGGGACTATTCCTACAATGAGCAGTTCTTC.